Shown below are 27 T cell receptor beta chains from a single sample sequenced in a study of shared clonotypes between healthy human individuals. Terminally differentiated effector memory CD45RA+ cells were excluded from the naive CD8 cells, which were CD45RO-negative and positively selected for CCR7. Clones were read by immunoSEQ multiplex PCR, and TCRdb kept only the in-frame ones, dropping some. The sample lists some 580,000 clones, about 98% occurring once. The material sequenced was naive CD8+ T cells sorted from blood. Source of these receptors: a man aged 30 to 39 in good health.

J is TRBJ2-7 and V is TRBV27, with 8 bases that match TRBD2. The CDR3 sequence is 14 residues long. After removal of 8 bases from V and 1 base from J, the junction contained 7 bases not matched to a gene. Germline-derived CDR1 and CDR2 are MNHEY and SMNVEV (reference sequence). CDR3 sequence: CASRGGVSSYEQYF. CDR3 in DNA: TGTGCCAGCCGGGGGGGAGTTTCGTCCTACGAGCAGTACTTC.

V usage is TRBV5-1 and J usage is TRBJ2-7; D is ambiguous. Germline V gene data show CDR1 as SGHRS and CDR2 as YFSETQ. The CDR3 has 13 amino acids. Trimming cost V 2 bases and J 3 bases, with 9 bases left between them. In DNA form, the CDR3 reads TGCGCCAGCAGCTTTGGAGCGAGCTACGAGCAGTACTTC. Its translation is CASSFGASYEQYF.

The chain links TRBV13 to TRBJ2-5; 8 positions agree with TRBD2. V shed 4 bases, J shed 5 bases, and the junction held 12 bases outside the gene matches. CDR1 PRHDT and CDR2 FYEKMQ come from the germline V gene (reference sequence). The length of the CDR3 is 16 residues. The CDR3 DNA is TGTGCCAGCAGCTCCCTCAGCGGGAGTTCTGGGGAGACCCAGTACTTC. Protein sequence: CASSSLSGSSGETQYF.

The V gene is TRBV9, the J gene TRBJ2-7; TRBD1 is a possible D gene (7 bases). Germline CDR1 reads SGDLS; CDR2 reads YYNGEE. The CDR3 is made up of 15 amino acids. The V and J ends lost 3 bases and 3 bases respectively, with 16 bases between them. CDR3 sequence: CASSEEGSGGYEQYF. CDR3 coding DNA: TGTGCCAGCAGCGAGGAGGGGTCAGGGGGCTACGAGCAGTACTTC.

This chain links TRBV7-9 with TRBJ2-7; D possibly corresponds to TRBD2 (5 bases). The germline CDR1 and CDR2 sequences are SEHNR and FQNEAQ (reference sequence). The ends were cut back, 0 bases at V and 5 bases at J, with 14 bases in the middle. The CDR3 consists of 15 residues. The CDR3 reads CASSLAGSPGNEQYF. CDR3 DNA sequence: TGTGCCAGCAGCTTAGCCGGCAGCCCCGGGAACGAGCAGTACTTC.

This rearrangement joins TRBV28 to TRBJ2-7; 8 nucleotides match TRBD2. Germline CDR1 MDHEN, CDR2 SYDVKM. The CDR3 length is 16 residues. V shed 6 bases and J 3 bases; nucleotides not matched to a gene: 13. DNA of the CDR3: TGTGCCAGCAGACTCGAAAGGACTAGCCATAACTACGAGCAGTACTTC. Residues: CASRLERTSHNYEQYF.

V gene TRBV27 combines with J gene TRBJ1-4; 9 bases line up with TRBD1. The germline V gene encodes CDR1 MNHEY and CDR2 SMNVEV (reference sequence). The CDR3 sequence is 16 residues long. Unmatched junction bases numbered 10, after V lost 6 bases and J lost 5 bases. The CDR3 loop is CASSPLGQGQNEKLFF. The CDR3 coding sequence is TGTGCCAGCAGCCCCCTCGGACAGGGGCAAAATGAAAAACTGTTTTTT.

On this clone: At the DNA level, this CDR3 is encoded by other sequences in the same sample as well. This rearrangement joins TRBV27 to TRBJ2-7; 8 bases align to TRBD2. This CDR3 comprises 13 residues. Trimming removed 5 bases from V and 3 bases from J; junction bases left unmatched: 3. Germline CDR1 is MNHEY and CDR2 is SMNVEV (reference sequence). CDR3 in amino acids: CASSSGSGYEQYF. The CDR3 coding sequence is TGTGCCAGCAGTAGCGGGAGCGGCTACGAGCAGTACTTC.

The chain combines TRBV5-6 with TRBJ2-7; no clear D. This CDR3 has 13 residues. CDR1 is SGHDT and CDR2 is YYEEEE in the germline V gene. Trimming left V 1 base short and J 6 bases short, with 11 bases between. The CDR3 DNA reads as TGTGCCAGCAGCTTGTCTGAGTCATCCGAGCAGTACTTC. Protein product: CASSLSESSEQYF.

The gene calls are TRBV10-3 and TRBJ1-1; tentative D call: TRBD1 (5 bases). Trimming cost V 3 bases and J 4 bases, with 15 bases left between them. There are 15 residues in the CDR3. Germline assignment: CDR1 ENHRY and CDR2 SYGVKD. This chain's CDR3 is CAISDEWDLGTEAFF. CDR3 coding DNA: TGTGCCATCAGTGACGAATGGGACCTTGGCACTGAAGCTTTCTTT.

This sequence joins TRBV27 and TRBJ2-7; D possibly matches TRBD1 or TRBD2 (6 bases each). Trimming took 4 bases from V and 7 from J, leaving 20 bases between them. Germline CDR1 MNHEY, CDR2 SMNVEV (reference sequence). CDR3 size: 15 residues. CDR3 loop: CASSSPGGGLGEQYF. The CDR3 bases are TGTGCCAGCAGTTCCCCCGGGGGCGGGCTGGGGGAGCAGTACTTC.

The rearrangement links TRBV6-5 to TRBJ1-2, with 7 bases matching TRBD1. The germline gives CDR1 MNHEY, CDR2 SVGAGI. Trimming at V came to 4 bases and at J to 8 bases, leaving 7 bases not matched to a gene. This CDR3 has 13 amino acids. CDR3 sequence reads: CASSLDRRSGYTF. CDR3 in DNA: TGTGCCAGCAGTTTGGACAGGCGAAGCGGCTACACCTTC.

The CDR3 DNA is TGTGCCAGCAGCGATACTTTCTACGAGCAGTACTTC. Translation gives CASSDTFYEQYF. The rearrangement links TRBV5-4 to TRBJ2-7; D remains ambiguous. The CDR3 totals 12 residues. CDR1 is SGHNT, CDR2 YYREEE, per germline (reference sequence). V shed 4 bases and J shed 3 bases, with 8 bases lying between them.

This chain joins TRBV6-1 and TRBJ2-1, with D possibly being TRBD2 (5 bases). V was trimmed by 3 bases and J by 7 bases, leaving 13 bases between them. Germline CDR1 MNHNS, CDR2 SASEGT. This CDR3 region has 14 residues. The CDR3 sequence: CASSDVLAVNEQFF. CDR3 sequence (DNA): TGTGCCAGCAGTGATGTCCTAGCCGTTAATGAGCAGTTCTTC.

The chain recombines TRBV19 with TRBJ1-5; D is uncertain. V shed 5 bases and J shed 4 bases, with 9 bases lying between them. Germline V gene lookup returns CDR1 LNHDA and CDR2 SQIVND (reference sequence). This CDR3 has 13 residues. The CDR3 region has the DNA TGTGCCAGTAGTTGGACGGAGAATCAGCCCCAGCATTTT. Encoded protein: CASSWTENQPQHF.

The chain uses TRBV13 and TRBJ2-7; 9 bases are shared with TRBD2. The V gene end was trimmed by 7 bases and the J gene end by 0 bases; junction bases not matched to a gene: 7. Germline V lookup: CDR1 PRHDT, CDR2 FYEKMQ (reference sequence). The CDR3 spans 15 residues. In DNA, the CDR3 is TGTGCCAGCAAAATAGCGGGAGCGTCCTCCTACGAGCAGTACTTC. It encodes CASKIAGASSYEQYF. The full variable domain, rest sourced from reference TRBV13 and TRBJ2-7, is AAGVIQSPRHLIKEKRETATLKCYPIPRHDTVYWYQQGPGQDPQFLISFYEKMQSDKGSIPDRFSAQQFSDYHSELNMSSLELGDSALYFCASKIAGASSYEQYFGPGTRLTVT.

The V gene is TRBV11-2, the J gene TRBJ2-7; no clear D. This CDR3 comprises 14 residues. Between the trimmed V and J ends, which lost 1 base and 6 bases, there was a span of 13 bases. Germline CDR1 reads SGHAT; CDR2 reads FQNNGV. CDR3 residues: CASSLGAKVGEQYF. CDR3 coding DNA: TGTGCCAGCAGCTTAGGCGCAAAGGTGGGCGAGCAGTACTTC.

This chain connects TRBV5-4 to TRBJ2-7, with a possible D match to TRBD1 (5 bases). V was pared by 3 bases and J by 3 bases, with 19 bases between. The CDR3 contains 16 residues. Germline V CDR1 and CDR2: SGHNT, YYREEE (reference sequence). The CDR3: CASSYQLTEPDYEQYF. The CDR3 DNA follows: TGTGCCAGCAGCTACCAACTGACAGAACCAGACTACGAGCAGTACTTC.

CDR3 protein: CASSGWGGYGYTF. CDR3 DNA sequence: TGTGCCAGCAGTGGATGGGGGGGCTATGGCTACACCTTC. This rearrangement joins TRBV25-1 to TRBJ1-2; perhaps TRBD1 as D (5 bases). The germline gives CDR1 MGHDK, CDR2 SYGVNS. The CDR3 is 13 residues long. The V end was cut by 4 bases, the J end by 4 bases, with 10 bases between.

This rearrangement joins TRBV13 to TRBJ2-7, with 9 nucleotides matching TRBD1. In germline, CDR1 is PRHDT, CDR2 FYEKMQ (reference sequence). The V and J ends lost 4 bases and 6 bases, in that order; junction bases with no gene match: 7. The CDR3 covers 14 residues. This CDR3 reads CASSSGTGLTEQYF. The CDR3 DNA follows: TGTGCCAGCAGCTCCGGGACAGGGTTGACCGAGCAGTACTTC.

This clone occurred once. The chain is built from TRBV27 and TRBJ2-3, with TRBD2 matching 10 bases. Germline V CDR1 and CDR2: MNHEY, SMNVEV (reference sequence). The CDR3 spans 17 residues. V was pared by 1 base and J by 11 bases, with 15 bases of the junction left unmatched. CDR3 sequence (DNA): TGTGCCAGCAGTTTATTCTCCAGCGGGAGGGGGTACGAAAGGCAGTATTTT. Its protein product is CASSLFSSGRGYERQYF.

The chain uses TRBV5-4 and TRBJ2-7; 9 bases fit TRBD2. Trimming at V came to 4 bases and at J to 4 bases, leaving 9 bases not matched to a gene. Germline CDR1 reads SGHNT; CDR2 reads YYREEE (reference sequence). This CDR3 contains 15 residues. The CDR3 loop is CASSPTSGSIYEQYF. Written as DNA, the CDR3 is TGTGCCAGCAGCCCGACTAGCGGTTCGATTTACGAGCAGTACTTC.

The chain uses TRBV5-1 and TRBJ1-1, with TRBD1 as a possible D gene (5 bases). The CDR3 sequence is 14 residues long. Germline values: CDR1 SGHRS, CDR2 YFSETQ. Trimming shortened V by 3 bases and J by 5 bases, and 14 bases separated the two germline ends. Here the CDR3 DNA reads TGCGCCAGCAGCTGGGTGGGGGATTGGACTGAAGCTTTCTTT. It translates to CASSWVGDWTEAFF.

The J gene is TRBJ2-5, the V gene TRBV5-1; D remains ambiguous. Per the germline V gene, CDR1 is SGHRS and CDR2 is YFSETQ. With 3 bases removed from V and 4 bases from J, the gap between germline ends came to 13 bases. The CDR3 sequence is 14 residues long. In DNA form, the CDR3 reads TGCGCCAGCAGCTCCGACGGACCGTCAGAGACCCAGTACTTC. This gives the protein CASSSDGPSETQYF.

The sample holds a few counts of this clone. The chain has TRBV9 and TRBJ2-7; 9 bases fit TRBD2. The CDR3 sequence is 15 residues long. Trimming removed 0 bases from V and 4 bases from J; junction bases left unmatched: 5. Germline V gene data show CDR1 as SGDLS and CDR2 as YYNGEE. The CDR3 DNA reads TGTGCCAGCAGCGTAGTAGCGGGAGTGGGGTACGAGCAGTACTTC. It translates to CASSVVAGVGYEQYF.

The chain joins TRBV7-9 to TRBJ2-7; no clear D. This CDR3 comprises 12 residues. CDR1 SEHNR and CDR2 FQNEAQ come from the germline V gene (reference sequence). Trimming removed 1 base at V and 4 bases at J, with 5 bases between. CDR3 in amino acids: CASSLGMYEQYF. The CDR3 nucleotides are TGTGCCAGCAGCTTAGGGATGTACGAGCAGTACTTC.

This chain links TRBV4-1 with TRBJ2-1; 7 bases agree with TRBD1. This CDR3 is built from 15 residues. Germline CDR1 is MGHRA and CDR2 is YSYEKL. The V gene end was trimmed by 1 base and the J gene end by 8 bases; junction bases not matched to a gene: 8. The CDR3 protein is CASSQVPRGIDEQFF. The CDR3, as DNA: TGCGCCAGCAGCCAAGTCCCCAGGGGGATCGATGAGCAGTTCTTC.